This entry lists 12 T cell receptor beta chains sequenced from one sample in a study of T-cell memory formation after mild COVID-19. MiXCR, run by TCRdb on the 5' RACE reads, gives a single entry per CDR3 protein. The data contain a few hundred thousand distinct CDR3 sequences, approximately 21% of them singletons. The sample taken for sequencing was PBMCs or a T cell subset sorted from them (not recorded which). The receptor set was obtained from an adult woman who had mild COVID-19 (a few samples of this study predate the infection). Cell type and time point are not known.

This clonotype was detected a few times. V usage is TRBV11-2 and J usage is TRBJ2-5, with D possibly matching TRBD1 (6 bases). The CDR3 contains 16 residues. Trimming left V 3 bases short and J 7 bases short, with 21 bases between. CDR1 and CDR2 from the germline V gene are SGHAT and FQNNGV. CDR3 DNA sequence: TGTGCCAGCAGCTTCCACTCCGGGACACACCCCGGGACCCAGTACTTC. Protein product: CASSFHSGTHPGTQYF.

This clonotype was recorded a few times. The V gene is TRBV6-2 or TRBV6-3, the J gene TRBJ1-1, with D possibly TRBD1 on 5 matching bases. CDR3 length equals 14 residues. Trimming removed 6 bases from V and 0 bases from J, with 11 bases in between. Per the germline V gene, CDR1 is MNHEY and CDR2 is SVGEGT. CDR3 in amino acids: CASRSQEMNTEAFF. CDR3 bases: TGTGCCAGCAGATCACAGGAGATGAACACTGAAGCTTTCTTT.

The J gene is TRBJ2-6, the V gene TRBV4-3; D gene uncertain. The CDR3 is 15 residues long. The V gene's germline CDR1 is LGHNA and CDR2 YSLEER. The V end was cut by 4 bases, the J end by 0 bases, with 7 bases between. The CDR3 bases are TGCGCCAGCAGCCGGACGGGCTCTGGGGCCAACGTCCTGACTTTC. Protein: CASSRTGSGANVLTF.

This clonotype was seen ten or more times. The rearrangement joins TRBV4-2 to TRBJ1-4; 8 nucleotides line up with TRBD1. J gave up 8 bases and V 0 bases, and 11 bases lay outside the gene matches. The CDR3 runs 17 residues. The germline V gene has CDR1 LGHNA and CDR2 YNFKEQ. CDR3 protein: CASSQDRSGQGGEKLFF. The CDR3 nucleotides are TGTGCCAGCAGCCAAGATCGGAGTGGACAGGGAGGAGAAAAACTGTTTTTT.

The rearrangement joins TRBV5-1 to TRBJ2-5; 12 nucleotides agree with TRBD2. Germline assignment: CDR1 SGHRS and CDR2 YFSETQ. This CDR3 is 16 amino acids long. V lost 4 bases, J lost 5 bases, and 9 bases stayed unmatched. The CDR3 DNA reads TGCGCCAGCAGCGTGACTAGCGGGGGTCATCGGGAGACCCAGTACTTC. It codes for CASSVTSGGHRETQYF. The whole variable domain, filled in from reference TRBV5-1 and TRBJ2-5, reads KAGVTQTPRYLIKTRGQQVTLSCSPISGHRSVSWYQQTPGQGLQFLFEYFSETQRNKGNFPGRFSGRQFSNSRSEMNVSTLELGDSALYLCASSVTSGGHRETQYFGPGTRLLVL.

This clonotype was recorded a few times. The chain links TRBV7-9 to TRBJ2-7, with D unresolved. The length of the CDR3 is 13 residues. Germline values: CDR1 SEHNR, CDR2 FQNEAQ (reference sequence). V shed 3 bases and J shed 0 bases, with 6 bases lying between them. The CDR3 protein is CASSLQPSYEQYF. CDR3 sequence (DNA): TGTGCCAGCAGCTTGCAGCCCTCCTACGAGCAGTACTTC.

The CDR3 region has the DNA TGTGCCAGCAATGGACAGGGAGGACCCTACGAGCAGTACTTC. It translates to CASNGQGGPYEQYF. The rearrangement links TRBV12-3 or TRBV12-4 to TRBJ2-7; 8 bases line up with TRBD1. Trimming removed 7 bases from V and 2 bases from J; junction bases left unmatched: 7. The CDR3 loop spans 14 amino acids.

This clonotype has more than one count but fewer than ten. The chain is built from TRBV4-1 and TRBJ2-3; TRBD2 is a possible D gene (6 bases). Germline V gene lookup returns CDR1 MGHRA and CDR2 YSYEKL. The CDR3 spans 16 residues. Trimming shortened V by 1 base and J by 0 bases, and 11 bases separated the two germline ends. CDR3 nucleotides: TGCGCCAGCAGCCAAGGGGCGGGATCTAGCACAGATACGCAGTATTTT. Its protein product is CASSQGAGSSTDTQYF.

CDR3 amino acids: CATSRDRTRKDEQFF. The DNA of the CDR3 is TGTGCCACCAGCAGAGACCGGACTAGAAAGGATGAGCAGTTCTTC. V usage is TRBV15 and J usage is TRBJ2-1; 7 bases are a match to TRBD2. This CDR3 is built from 15 residues. Unmatched junction bases numbered 7, after V lost 0 bases and J lost 8 bases. The germline V gene has CDR1 LNHNV and CDR2 YYDKDF (reference sequence).

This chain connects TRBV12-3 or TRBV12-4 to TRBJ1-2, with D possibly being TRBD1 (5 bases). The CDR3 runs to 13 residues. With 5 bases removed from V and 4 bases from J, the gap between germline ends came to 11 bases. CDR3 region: CASSLQVRYGYTF. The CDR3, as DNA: TGTGCCAGCAGTCTACAGGTCCGCTATGGCTACACCTTC.

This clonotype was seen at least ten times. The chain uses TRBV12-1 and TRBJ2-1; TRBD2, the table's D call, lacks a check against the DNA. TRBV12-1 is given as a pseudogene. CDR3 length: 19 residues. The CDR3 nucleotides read TGTGCCAGCAGCGACTTTCTAGCGGGGGAGCGTACTCCGACCAATGAGCAGTTCTTC. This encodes CASSDFLAGERTPTNEQFF.

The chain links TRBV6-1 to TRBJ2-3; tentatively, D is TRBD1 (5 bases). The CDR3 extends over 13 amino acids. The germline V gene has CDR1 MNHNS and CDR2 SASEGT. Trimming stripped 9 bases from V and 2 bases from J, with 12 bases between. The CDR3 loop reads CASPRAITDTQYF. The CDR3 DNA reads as TGTGCCAGTCCCAGGGCTATCACAGATACGCAGTATTTT.